This T cell receptor (beta chain) was captured in a study of CD8+ T cells in alopecia areata. As for the study in general: Tofacitinib ran for 6 to 18 months before 6 months off drug.

Treatment indicated: oral pan-JAK inhibitor, 5-10 mg twice daily. This clone was seen just once. Its specificity is unknown. The junction had 13 bases not matched to a gene; V was cut back by 8 bases and J by 4 bases. Germline CDR1 SNHLY, CDR2 FYNNEI. This CDR3 spans 15 amino acids. Isolated RNA was reverse transcribed into cDNA used as the sequencing template. Method: immunoSEQ multiplex PCR; TCRdb's copy keeps in-frame clones and lacks some. The sample contains approximately 280,000 clones, about 62% of which appear only once. Study-level results: Many expanded lesional clones persisted during tofacitinib (in both scalp and blood). Sharing of TCRs across patients appeared less clear than in mice, possibly for HLA-related reasons.

The receptor was derived from a human donor with alopecia areata. The genes are TRBV2 and TRBJ1-2; TRBD1 agrees at 7 bases. Sequenced here: CD4+ T cells sorted from blood, sampled at week 24, from a patient treated with tofacitinib. CDR3 sequence: CASPPASGGLYGYTF. CDR3 bases: TGTGCCAGCCCTCCCGCTTCAGGGGGACTCTATGGCTACACCTTC.